Reported below is one T cell receptor beta chain. Its antigen is not yet known. No much larger clonotype is one base removed from it; base qualities were not supplied. This sample stems from a study of shared clonotypes between healthy human individuals (dated by TCRdb to the early 2020s). Regarding the complete study: The cohort included three men and a couple of women between 18 and 49 years of age. To estimate repertoire size and how much clonotypes are shared between individuals, the study performed deep sequencing of blood TCR repertoires from roughly five healthy adults. To increase sequencing depth and limit assay-specific biases, TCR repertoire library preparation and sequencing were carried out by different laboratories using diverse techniques. Per donor, leukapheresis produced somewhere between about 0.94 and 9 billion PBMCs. Points the paper makes about the study in general: Sampling was restricted to blood, and TCR repertoires in tissue are likely to differ from TCR repertoires in blood. Because the study included a small number of donors, the genetic and exposure-history diversity represented was limited. Pairwise subsampling led to the expectation that sequencing depth would affect the degree of clonotype sharing among donors.

Donors were healthy HIV-negative adults with no recently reported acute infections or vaccinations. Only Caucasian adults living in Nashville, Tennessee, USA were represented among the donors. For unsorted samples, tens of millions of PBMCs were counted, and genomic DNA was extracted using the QIAamp DNA Blood Mini kit. After blood collection by leukapheresis, PBMCs were isolated using Ficoll-Histopaque density gradient centrifugation and then cryopreserved in the vapor phase of liquid nitrogen. Using the deep immunoSEQ assay, TCR CDR3 regions were amplified from genomic DNA by multiplex PCR. Extracted genomic DNA from each cell subset was spread evenly across all wells of several immunoSEQ 96-well plates, with each plate serving as a replicate. Each replicate PCR for unsorted PBMC received about 300 ng genomic DNA, equal to tens of thousands of T cell genomes. Genomic DNA from unsorted PBMC was sequenced over ten immunoSEQ deep assay plates. The purified libraries were quantified using a Qubit 3.0 fluorometer, sized with a Bioanalyzer 2100, and then quantified again using the KAPA Library Quantification kit. Each immunoSEQ 96-well plate was sequenced on its own single-read 150-cycle Illumina NextSeq 550 flow cell. The published analysis was carried out like this. Because the immunoSEQ output included only junctional sequences and no quality scores, the filtering could not be the same as the filtering used for full-length reads. Sequences were annotated with PyIR, a Python wrapper for IgBLAST v1.9, and V/J genes and CDR3 were assigned using IMGT germline references. Any read was removed if the V/J assignment was weak (E-value above 1e-6), the CDR3 was missing, or the read contained stop codons, out-of-frame junctions, or ambiguous translated residues. V3J clonotypes were defined as sequences sharing an identical inferred V gene, J gene, and CDR3 amino acid sequence. Percentage overlap between repertoires was computed as shared unique clonotypes divided by the size of the smaller repertoire. RTK rarefaction, the Chao1 estimator, and Recon v2.1 estimates of unobserved clonotypes were used to assess repertoire richness. Sourced from immuneACCESS, this table was stored by TCRdb with only in-frame sequences that have V and J called. A share of the clones is absent; for the studies checked, an unresolved V gene accounts for under half, and the remainder has no known explanation. D and trimming were read from the DNA, whereas the V and J calls and clone size are those reported in that table. Present in this sample are about 480,000 clones, about four fifths of which were seen just once. Approximately 12% of the sample lies in the top ten.

The CDR3 starts with the cysteine, ends with the phenylalanine, and has 14 residues. Just the 42-base CDR3 DNA is kept, in frame starting at base 1. CDR1 SGHNT and CDR2 YYREEE are derived from the germline V gene (reference sequence). V and J lose 1 base and 2 bases, and a span of 10 bases separates them. Sequenced input: PBMCs. Recombination linked TRBV5-4 to TRBJ2-7; the D gene is perhaps TRBD1, from 6 matching bases. This sequence originates from a woman aged 40 to 50 in good health. Some clones in this sample may be carry-over from other donors' samples. This receptor carries the CDR3 CASSLTRGAYEQYF. The DNA reads TGTGCCAGCAGCTTGACCAGGGGTGCCTACGAGCAGTACTTC. The reference TRBV5-4 and TRBJ2-7 proteins fill in what lies around the CDR3, so the full variable domain reads ETGVTQSPTHLIKTRGQQVTLRCSSQSGHNTVSWYQQALGQGPQFIFQYYREEENGRGNFPPRFSGLQFPNYSSELNVNALELDDSALYLCASSLTRGAYEQYFGPGTRLTVT.